This passage covers 17 T cell receptor beta chains from one sample sequenced in a study of blood T cell repertoires in COVID-19 (TCRdb year 2020). The protocol used for the library was the immunoSEQ multiplex PCR assay. TCRdb provides this immuneACCESS table in a form limited to in-frame rearrangements. Some clones are lacking; in checked studies, under half of them reflect an unresolved V gene, and why the rest are absent is not known. The sample table lists approximately 290,000 clones, around 89% of them with a count of one. 0.75% to 0.9% of the sample comes from the top ten. What was sequenced was peripheral blood. The receptors shown here come from a man between 25 and 39 years old with acute or convalescent COVID-19.

The chain links TRBV11-1 to TRBJ2-5, with D hard to call. From germline, CDR1 is SGHAT and CDR2 FQDESV (reference sequence). The V gene lost 2 bases and the J gene lost 2 bases, with 6 bases spanning the gap. This CDR3 comprises 13 residues. The DNA of the CDR3 is TGTGCCAGCAGCTTAAGAGGACAAGAGACCCAGTACTTC. Residues: CASSLRGQETQYF.

The chain's CDR3 is CASSSAIGVNTEAFF. Written as DNA, the CDR3 is TGCGCCAGCAGCTCGGCGATCGGGGTGAACACTGAAGCTTTCTTT. The V gene is TRBV5-1, the J gene TRBJ1-1; D remains ambiguous. The CDR3 runs 15 residues. V was clipped by 3 bases and J by 0 bases, with 12 bases between them. The germline CDR1 and CDR2 sequences are SGHRS and YFSETQ.

Notes on this clone: Other DNA sequences in this specimen translate into the identical CDR3. This chain joins TRBV7-2 and TRBJ2-7; 15 nucleotides match TRBD2. Germline V gene lookup returns CDR1 SGHTA and CDR2 FQGNSA. The CDR3 covers 16 residues. With 5 bases clipped from V and 4 bases from J, the junction kept 6 bases outside the gene matches. The CDR3 spells CASSLGLAGGGYEQYF. CDR3 nucleotide sequence: TGTGCCAGCAGCCTGGGACTAGCGGGGGGAGGGTACGAGCAGTACTTC.

This sequence joins TRBV28 and TRBJ1-1; the D is unclear. Germline CDR1 is MDHEN and CDR2 is SYDVKM. The CDR3 loop spans 16 amino acids. Deletions cut 5 bases from V and 1 base from J, with 17 bases between. The CDR3 region is CASSPSSRGWNTEAFF. The CDR3 DNA reads TGTGCCAGCAGTCCCTCTTCGCGGGGATGGAACACTGAAGCTTTCTTT.

The chain links TRBV27 to TRBJ1-1; TRBD1 matches 7 bases. The CDR3 extends over 15 amino acids. J was trimmed by 3 bases and V by 5 bases; bases with no gene match: 9. Germline V gene lookup returns CDR1 MNHEY and CDR2 SMNVEV (reference sequence). Here the CDR3 DNA reads TGTGCCAGCAGTCCCCGACAGGGATTTGACACTGAAGCTTTCTTT. Its translation is CASSPRQGFDTEAFF.

The CDR3: CASSDNGNEQFF. In nucleotides, the CDR3 is TGTGCCAGCAGTGATAACGGCAATGAGCAGTTCTTC. The chain couples TRBV12-3 or TRBV12-4 to TRBJ2-1; D is ambiguous. V was pared by 5 bases and J by 6 bases, with 8 bases between. The CDR3 consists of 12 residues.

This rearrangement joins TRBV20-1 to TRBJ1-5, with 11 bases matching TRBD1. Germline CDR1 DFQATT, CDR2 SNEGSKA (reference sequence). This CDR3 comprises 16 residues. Trimming removed 3 bases from V and 7 bases from J; junction bases left unmatched: 11. As DNA, the CDR3 is TGCAGTGCTAGTGAACGGACAGGGGGCGCAGGGCAGCCCCAGCATTTT. Protein product: CSASERTGGAGQPQHF.

V gene TRBV19 combines with J gene TRBJ1-1; 9 bases map to TRBD1. The J segment lost 4 bases and the V segment lost 9 bases, leaving 6 bases of the junction unmatched. The CDR3 has 13 amino acids. Germline CDR1 and CDR2: LNHDA and SQIVND (reference sequence). The chain's CDR3 is CASTGQGSTEAFF. The CDR3 nucleotides read TGTGCCAGCACCGGACAGGGGAGCACTGAAGCTTTCTTT.

The V gene is TRBV7-9, the J gene TRBJ1-6, with D maybe TRBD1 (5 bases). In germline, CDR1 is SEHNR, CDR2 FQNEAQ (reference sequence). V lost 1 base and J 1 base, leaving 14 bases between the germline ends. This CDR3 contains 18 residues. Here the CDR3 reads CASSLGTRLRSYNSPLHF. DNA for the CDR3: TGTGCCAGCAGCTTAGGGACACGTCTACGTTCCTATAATTCACCCCTCCACTTT.

V and J are TRBV28 and TRBJ1-5, with 8 bases fitting TRBD1. The CDR3 is 15 amino acids. Germline lookup yields CDR1 MDHEN and CDR2 SYDVKM. With V trimmed by 0 bases and J by 2 bases, 0 bases remained unmatched. For the CDR3, the DNA is TGTGCCAGCAGTTTATGGACAGGGGGCAATCAGCCCCAGCATTTT. This codes for CASSLWTGGNQPQHF. The entire variable domain, with the rest obtained from reference TRBV28 and TRBJ1-5, is as follows: DVKVTQSSRYLVKRTGEKVFLECVQDMDHENMFWYRQDPGLGLRLIYFSYDVKMKEKGDIPEGYSVSREKKERFSLILESASTNQTSMYLCASSLWTGGNQPQHFGDGTRLSIL.

The J gene is TRBJ2-3, the V gene TRBV2; the match to TRBD1 covers 8 bases. The CDR3 has 12 residues. Per the germline V gene, CDR1 is SNHLY and CDR2 is FYNNEI. The trim removed 6 bases at V and 6 bases at J, leaving 2 bases unmatched. CDR3 in amino acids: CASRGDRDTQYF. CDR3 nucleotide sequence: TGTGCCAGCAGGGGGGACAGGGATACGCAGTATTTT.

The chain combines TRBV2 with TRBJ1-5; maybe TRBD1 (6 bases). Germline CDR1 and CDR2: SNHLY and FYNNEI. V was shortened by 4 bases and J by 9 bases, with 16 bases between the two germline ends. The CDR3 contains 14 residues. CDR3 bases: TGTGCCAGCAGTGGCCCACAGGGAACAAGGCCCCAGCATTTT. Translated, it gives CASSGPQGTRPQHF.

The chain joins TRBV13 to TRBJ1-1; D not certain. Germline CDR1 PRHDT, CDR2 FYEKMQ (reference sequence). V dropped 5 bases and J dropped 8 bases, with 12 bases sitting between them. The length of the CDR3 is 12 residues. DNA for the CDR3: TGTGCCAGCAGCCCCGGGGTTAACGAAGCTTTCTTT. Its translation is CASSPGVNEAFF.

J is TRBJ1-1 and V is TRBV5-8, with D unclear. Germline loops: CDR1 SGHTS, CDR2 YDEGEE. V lost 2 bases and J lost 1, with 6 bases in between. This CDR3 contains 13 residues. The CDR3 loop reads CASSFAENTEAFF. The CDR3 coding sequence is TGTGCCAGCAGCTTTGCAGAGAACACTGAAGCTTTCTTT.

This clone showed up just once. The chain uses TRBV6-2 or TRBV6-3 and TRBJ1-2, with D uncertain. Germline V gives CDR1 MNHEY, CDR2 SVGEGT. The CDR3 is 14 amino acids. V gave up 4 bases and J gave up 0 bases, with 9 bases separating them. The CDR3 reads CASSSPGPNYGYTF. CDR3 DNA sequence: TGTGCCAGCAGTTCCCCAGGTCCTAACTATGGCTACACCTTC.

This chain connects TRBV28 to TRBJ1-6; 10 nucleotides line up with TRBD1. The CDR3 contains 15 residues. Germline values: CDR1 MDHEN, CDR2 SYDVKM. Unmatched junction bases numbered 2, after V lost 4 bases and J lost 5 bases. Written as DNA, the CDR3 is TGTGCCAGCAGTTCGGGACAGGGGAATAATTCACCCCTCCACTTT. Its protein is CASSSGQGNNSPLHF.

The chain couples TRBV30 to TRBJ2-2; no definite D call. V dropped 3 bases and J dropped 4 bases, with 6 bases sitting between them. Germline V gene sequence: CDR1 GTSNPN, CDR2 SVGIG (reference sequence). The CDR3 has 12 amino acids. In DNA, the CDR3 is TGTGCCTGGAGCGCGGTCACCGGGGAGCTGTTTTTT. This sequence encodes CAWSAVTGELFF.